These 17 T cell receptor beta chains were all obtained from the same sample, sequenced in a study of shared clonotypes between healthy human individuals (dated by TCRdb to 2020 to 2021). Library construction relied on the immunoSEQ multiplex PCR assay. In TCRdb, the immuneACCESS table is reduced to in-frame sequences with V and J assigned. These tables do not hold every clone; where another copy was compared, an unresolved V gene accounts for under half, and the others remain unexplained. The sample has roughly 2 million clones on record, roughly 94% of them singletons. About 0.13% of the sample goes to the ten largest clones. Material: naive CD4+ T cells sorted from blood. Interpreted using the paper, the cell subset or site label stands for: CD45RA+ positively selected. These receptors all come from a man in his late teens or twenties in good health.

Comments on this clone: This may stem from a read error, because a much larger clone lies one nucleotide away. The same CDR3 is also encoded by other DNA sequences in this sample. The DNA of the CDR3 is TGCGCCAGCAGCTTTCTAGAGACCCAGTACTTC. Amino acid sequence: CASSFLETQYF. This sequence joins TRBV5-1 and TRBJ2-5; no clear D. The CDR3 length is 11 residues. The ends were cut back, 2 bases at V and 4 bases at J, with 3 bases in the middle. In germline, CDR1 is SGHRS, CDR2 YFSETQ.

The gene calls are TRBV7-9 and TRBJ1-1; D unresolved. The CDR3 runs 16 residues. CDR1 and CDR2 from the germline V gene are SEHNR and FQNEAQ (reference sequence). Trimming removed 7 bases at V and 4 bases at J, with 22 bases between. As DNA, the CDR3 is TGTGCCAGCACAACCTTGGCGCGACGCGAAGGCACTGAAGCTTTCTTT. Its translation: CASTTLARREGTEAFF.

The rearrangement uses TRBV27 and TRBJ2-3, with 12 bases aligning to TRBD2. The CDR3 runs 15 residues. J gave up 8 bases and V 2 bases, and 5 bases lay outside the gene matches. In germline, CDR1 is MNHEY, CDR2 SMNVEV (reference sequence). CDR3 DNA: TGTGCCAGCAGTTTAGCGTCTAGCGGGGGGGGTACGCAGTATTTT. Translated, it gives CASSLASSGGGTQYF.

This rearrangement joins TRBV18 to TRBJ2-1, with TRBD2 identical over 9 bases. V shed 6 bases and J 5 bases; nucleotides not matched to a gene: 8. Germline V gives CDR1 KGHSH, CDR2 LQKENI. The CDR3 loop spans 15 amino acids. The CDR3 coding sequence is TGTGCCAGCTCGCCGACTAGCGGCGTAAACAATGAGCAGTTCTTC. Its protein product is CASSPTSGVNNEQFF.

DNA for the CDR3: TGTGCCAGCAGCTTAGCCCCCTCTGGGGCCAACGTCCTGACTTTC. Encoded protein: CASSLAPSGANVLTF. The V and J genes are TRBV7-9 and TRBJ2-6, with D hard to call. V lost 0 bases and J lost 0, with 3 bases in between. This CDR3 is 15 amino acids long. Germline values: CDR1 SEHNR, CDR2 FQNEAQ (reference sequence).

The chain combines TRBV7-6 with TRBJ2-1; 7 bases align to TRBD2. V trimming: 3 bases; J trimming: 4 bases; junction bases outside the gene matches: 9. The CDR3 has 16 residues. Germline-derived CDR1 and CDR2 are SGHVS and FNYEAQ. The CDR3 DNA sequence: TGTGCCAGCAGCTTGGGAGGGAGGGCCATATACAATGAGCAGTTCTTC. Residues: CASSLGGRAIYNEQFF.

The genes are TRBV5-8 and TRBJ2-5; the match to TRBD2 covers 11 bases. The CDR3 has 16 amino acids. The germline V gene has CDR1 SGHTS and CDR2 YDEGEE. With V trimmed by 3 bases and J by 2 bases, 6 bases remained unmatched. CDR3 protein: CASSYNRLAGQETQYF. The CDR3 DNA reads TGTGCCAGCAGCTATAATCGACTAGCGGGACAAGAGACCCAGTACTTC.

This chain uses TRBV6-5 with TRBJ2-3; 8 nucleotides align to TRBD1. Trimming took 10 bases from V and 4 from J; bases not matched to a gene: 7. This CDR3 contains 13 residues. CDR1 MNHEY and CDR2 SVGAGI come from the germline V gene. The CDR3, as DNA: TGTGCCATCCGCAGGGGGCTGTCAGATACGCAGTATTTT. This encodes CAIRRGLSDTQYF.

The rearrangement links TRBV2 to TRBJ2-5, with D perhaps TRBD1 (5 bases). CDR1 is SNHLY, CDR2 FYNNEI, per germline. This CDR3 is built from 13 residues. Trimming left V 4 bases short and J 6 bases short, with 12 bases between. The DNA of the CDR3 is TGTGCCAGCAGTGTCGTCAGGGAACAGACCCAGTACTTC. Its protein product is CASSVVREQTQYF.

The CDR3 is CASSFSRGSRSSGNTIYF. The CDR3 bases are TGTGCCAGCAGTTTCAGTAGGGGGAGTCGGAGCTCTGGAAACACCATATATTTT. This chain links TRBV28 with TRBJ1-3, with D possibly being TRBD1 (6 bases). Germline assignment: CDR1 MDHEN and CDR2 SYDVKM. Between the trimmed V and J ends, which lost 3 bases and 0 bases, there was a span of 18 bases. This CDR3 is 18 amino acids long.

A remark on this clone: This CDR3 is also generated by other DNA sequences in the sample. The CDR3 sequence is CASSGTLNTEAFF. In nucleotides, the CDR3 is TGTGCCAGCAGCGGGACACTGAACACTGAAGCTTTCTTT. The chain recombines TRBV2 with TRBJ1-1, with D possibly matching TRBD1 (6 bases). With 6 bases removed from V and 0 bases from J, the gap between germline ends came to 8 bases. The germline V gene encodes CDR1 SNHLY and CDR2 FYNNEI. This CDR3 spans 13 amino acids.

The chain is built from TRBV6-1 and TRBJ2-1; 12 bases match TRBD2. This CDR3 contains 15 residues. The germline gives CDR1 MNHNS, CDR2 SASEGT. J lost 9 bases, V lost 4 bases, and 7 bases had no gene match. The CDR3 reads CASSVPSGRAGEQFF. Here the CDR3 DNA reads TGTGCCAGCAGTGTTCCTAGCGGGAGGGCCGGTGAGCAGTTCTTC.

This chain links TRBV11-2 with TRBJ2-5; possibly TRBD1 for D (6 bases). Trimming cost V 3 bases and J 2 bases, with 16 bases left between them. Germline V CDR1 and CDR2: SGHAT, FQNNGV. The length of the CDR3 is 16 residues. In nucleotides, the CDR3 is TGTGCCAGCAGCTTGGAGCGTGGGGGCTTACAAGAGACCCAGTACTTC. This sequence encodes CASSLERGGLQETQYF. Full variable domain (remainder filled in from reference TRBV11-2 and TRBJ2-5): EAGVAQSPRYKIIEKRQSVAFWCNPISGHATLYWYQQILGQGPKLLIQFQNNGVVDDSQLPKDRFSAERLKGVDSTLKIQPAKLEDSAVYLCASSLERGGLQETQYFGPGTRLLVL.

Remarks on this clone: A read error may explain this, as a much larger clone is one base away. The sample holds other DNA sequences that translate to the same CDR3. This chain links TRBV11-2 with TRBJ2-7, with D unclear. The CDR3 totals 13 residues. Germline CDR1 and CDR2: SGHAT and FQNNGV. The V gene lost 3 bases and the J gene lost 0 bases, with 6 bases spanning the gap. For the CDR3, the DNA is TGTGCCAGCAGCTTGGGCAGCTCCTACGAGCAGTACTTC. Its protein is CASSLGSSYEQYF. Combining the CDR3 with reference TRBV11-2 and TRBJ2-7 gives the whole variable domain EAGVAQSPRYKIIEKRQSVAFWCNPISGHATLYWYQQILGQGPKLLIQFQNNGVVDDSQLPKDRFSAERLKGVDSTLKIQPAKLEDSAVYLCASSLGSSYEQYFGPGTRLTVT.

V usage is TRBV29-1 and J usage is TRBJ2-7; no clear D. Germline values: CDR1 SQVTM, CDR2 ANQGSEA. CDR3 size: 13 residues. Trimming pared 4 bases from V and 2 bases from J, leaving 12 bases between. The chain's CDR3 is CSVGSQTTYEQYF. The CDR3 region has the DNA TGCAGCGTTGGAAGTCAGACGACCTACGAGCAGTACTTC.

Written as DNA, the CDR3 is TGCGCCAGCAGCTTGGCCTTAGGACAGGCCCACTACGAGCAGTACTTC. It specifies CASSLALGQAHYEQYF. The chain combines TRBV5-1 with TRBJ2-7; 7 bases fit TRBD1. Looked up from germline, CDR1 is SGHRS and CDR2 is YFSETQ. The CDR3 sequence is 16 residues long. V lost 0 bases and J lost 3; bases outside the gene matches: 9.

In its sample, this clone was seen a few times. The chain carries TRBV7-9 and TRBJ1-6; TRBD1 matches 8 bases. CDR3 length: 16 residues. Germline V gives CDR1 SEHNR, CDR2 FQNEAQ (reference sequence). V lost 0 bases, J lost 7 bases, and 5 bases stayed unmatched. CDR3 DNA: TGTGCCAGCAGCTTAGCCCGGACAGGGAGGAATTCACCCCTCCACTTT. This codes for CASSLARTGRNSPLHF.